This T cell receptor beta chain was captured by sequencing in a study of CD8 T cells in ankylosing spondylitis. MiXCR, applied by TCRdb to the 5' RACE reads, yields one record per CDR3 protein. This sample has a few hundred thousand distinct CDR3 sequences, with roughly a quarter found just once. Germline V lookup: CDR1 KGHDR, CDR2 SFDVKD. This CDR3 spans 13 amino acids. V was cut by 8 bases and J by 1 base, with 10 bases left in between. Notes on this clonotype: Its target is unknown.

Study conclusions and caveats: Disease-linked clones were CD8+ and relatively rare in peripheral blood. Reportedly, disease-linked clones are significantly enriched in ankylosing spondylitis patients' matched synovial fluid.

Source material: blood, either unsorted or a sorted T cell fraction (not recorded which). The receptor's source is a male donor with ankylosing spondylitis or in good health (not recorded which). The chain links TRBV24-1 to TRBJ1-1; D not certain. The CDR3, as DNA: TGTGCCACCACCGGTCGGGGGAACACTGAAGCTTTCTTT. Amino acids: CATTGRGNTEAFF.